The 17 T cell receptor beta chains presented below share a single source sample, sequenced in a study of beta chain features in type 1 diabetes. The antigens these receptors bind are not known. Study findings and constraints: All four CD4+ subsets from Type 1 diabetes patients carried moderately but significantly shorter TCRB CDR3s.

Isolated RNA was reverse transcribed in full, so expressed TCRB transcripts were sequenced. Libraries were prepared by immunoSEQ multiplex PCR; TCRdb keeps only in-frame clonotypes and omits some of them. The profile covers roughly 230,000 clones, with about 11% appearing a single time and approximately 0.015% taken by the ten largest. Sequenced: naive CD4+ T cells from blood. Source of these receptors: a man younger than 45 with type 1 diabetes.

This clone was found a few times. The J gene is TRBJ2-1, the V gene TRBV7-3; 7 nucleotides line up with TRBD1. Losses at the gene ends were 4 bases for V and 10 bases for J; bases not matched to a gene: 7. Germline V gives CDR1 SGHTA, CDR2 FQGTGA. CDR3 length equals 13 residues. The CDR3 sequence: CASSSPWDSEQFF. The CDR3 DNA sequence: TGTGCCAGCAGCTCCCCTTGGGACAGCGAGCAGTTCTTC.

The chain couples TRBV5-4 to TRBJ2-6; 8 nucleotides match TRBD2. Germline V gives CDR1 SGHNT, CDR2 YYREEE (reference sequence). Trimming cost V 2 bases and J 2 bases; bases outside gene matches: 3. The CDR3 contains 16 residues. The chain's CDR3 is CASSFGRGAGANVLTF. As DNA, the CDR3 is TGTGCCAGCAGCTTCGGGCGGGGGGCTGGGGCCAACGTCCTGACTTTC.

The chain employs TRBV27 and TRBJ1-5, with 8 nucleotides matching TRBD1. The V gene's germline CDR1 is MNHEY and CDR2 SMNVEV (reference sequence). The CDR3 is 14 amino acids. Germline trimming cut 5 bases from V and 6 bases from J; bases unmatched to any gene: 6. The chain's CDR3 is CASSPGQGSQPQHF. The CDR3 DNA reads as TGTGCCAGCAGTCCAGGACAGGGAAGTCAGCCCCAGCATTTT.

This chain links TRBV5-1 with TRBJ1-6; 8 bases match TRBD1. With 3 bases clipped from V and 7 bases from J, the junction kept 3 bases outside the gene matches. Looked up from germline, CDR1 is SGHRS and CDR2 is YFSETQ. The CDR3 loop spans 14 amino acids. The CDR3 DNA sequence: TGCGCCAGCAGCTCGGGACAGGCCAATTCACCCCTCCACTTT. Translated: CASSSGQANSPLHF.

J is TRBJ2-2 and V is TRBV19; a possible D gene is TRBD2 (7 bases). V lost 0 bases and J lost 13, with 15 bases in between. The CDR3 covers 14 residues. Germline V lookup: CDR1 LNHDA, CDR2 SQIVND (reference sequence). The CDR3 DNA reads as TGTGCCAGTAGTATAGATCAACGCGGGGGCGCGCTGTTTTTT. Residues: CASSIDQRGGALFF.

The chain has TRBV5-1 and TRBJ2-3; D gene uncertain. The CDR3 extends over 15 amino acids. Germline-derived CDR1 and CDR2 are SGHRS and YFSETQ. V shed 0 bases and J shed 6 bases, with 14 bases lying between them. The chain's CDR3 is CASSLASLTLDTQYF. The CDR3 DNA sequence: TGCGCCAGCAGCTTGGCGAGCCTAACCCTTGATACGCAGTATTTT.

The chain uses TRBV4-2 and TRBJ2-2; 8 bases line up with TRBD2. CDR3 length: 16 residues. Germline lookup yields CDR1 LGHNA and CDR2 YNFKEQ. The V and J ends lost 0 bases and 7 bases, in that order; junction bases with no gene match: 7. CDR3 DNA: TGTGCCAGCAGCCAAGATGGACGGGGGGGCGTCGGGGAGCTGTTTTTT. Amino acid sequence: CASSQDGRGGVGELFF.

This clone was seen a handful of times. The V call is TRBV30, the J call TRBJ2-1, with TRBD2 identical over 9 bases. Germline V lookup: CDR1 GTSNPN, CDR2 SVGIG (reference sequence). V lost 0 bases to trimming and J lost 5 bases; unmatched junction nucleotides: 5. The CDR3 has 15 amino acids. CDR3 nucleotide sequence: TGTGCCTGGAGTGTACTGCGGGGGGGGGACAATGAGCAGTTCTTC. It specifies CAWSVLRGGDNEQFF.

The J gene is TRBJ2-7, the V gene TRBV7-9; 9 nucleotides match TRBD1. Germline CDR1 is SEHNR and CDR2 is FQNEAQ (reference sequence). The CDR3 contains 13 residues. The ends lost 5 bases at V and 4 bases at J; junction bases unmatched: 3. CDR3 bases: TGTGCCAGCAGCCGGGACAGGGAATACGAGCAGTACTTC. As protein: CASSRDREYEQYF.

The chain uses TRBV25-1 and TRBJ2-2; D possibly corresponds to TRBD1 (6 bases). V gave up 5 bases and J gave up 1 base, with 11 bases separating them. Germline assignment: CDR1 MGHDK and CDR2 SYGVNS. The CDR3 consists of 15 residues. The CDR3 is CASSPWTVNTGELFF. CDR3 DNA: TGTGCCAGCAGTCCATGGACAGTGAACACCGGGGAGCTGTTTTTT.

This clone occurred a few times. This chain connects TRBV6-6 to TRBJ2-2; D possibly corresponds to TRBD2 (5 bases). V lost 2 bases, J lost 7 bases, and 11 bases lay in between. This CDR3 region has 14 residues. The germline CDR1 and CDR2 sequences are MNHNY and SVGAGI (reference sequence). CDR3 in amino acids: CASSYPAGIGELFF. DNA of the CDR3: TGTGCCAGCAGTTACCCCGCCGGGATCGGGGAGCTGTTTTTT.

V usage is TRBV14 and J usage is TRBJ1-2, with TRBD1 identical over 10 bases. With V trimmed by 2 bases and J by 2 bases, 2 bases remained unmatched. There are 15 residues in the CDR3. CDR1 and CDR2 (germline): SGHDN, FVKESK. This CDR3 reads CASSQRGQGNYGYTF. The CDR3 DNA sequence: TGTGCCAGCAGCCAAAGGGGACAGGGGAACTATGGCTACACCTTC.

This clone was seen once. The chain is built from TRBV27 and TRBJ2-1, with TRBD2 matching 13 bases. CDR1 MNHEY and CDR2 SMNVEV come from the germline V gene (reference sequence). The CDR3 length is 16 residues. V was pared by 2 bases and J by 2 bases, with 0 bases of the junction left unmatched. The CDR3: CASSLGLAGAYNEQFF. In DNA form, the CDR3 reads TGTGCCAGCAGTTTAGGACTAGCGGGGGCCTACAATGAGCAGTTCTTC.

In its sample, this clone was seen a few times. CDR3 nucleotide sequence: TGTGCCAGCTCACCATACACTACTAGCGGAAAGGGGCTCGAGCAGTACTTC. Its translation: CASSPYTTSGKGLEQYF. The rearrangement joins TRBV18 to TRBJ2-7; 8 positions agree with TRBD2. The CDR3 has 17 amino acids. The junction had 15 bases not matched to a gene; V was cut back by 2 bases and J by 6 bases. Germline V lookup: CDR1 KGHSH, CDR2 LQKENI.

DNA for the CDR3: TGCAGTGCCACCGTAGGGGGAGGCTACACCTTC. Its translation is CSATVGGGYTF. The chain carries TRBV20-1 and TRBJ1-2; D may be TRBD1 (6 bases). CDR1 is DFQATT, CDR2 SNEGSKA, per germline (reference sequence). This CDR3 is built from 11 residues. Trimming removed 6 bases from V and 8 bases from J, with 13 bases in between.

This clone was detected only a few times. This chain uses TRBV5-4 with TRBJ2-5, with a possible D match to TRBD1 (5 bases). Germline V gene data show CDR1 as SGHNT and CDR2 as YYREEE (reference sequence). This CDR3 spans 14 amino acids. The V end was cut by 5 bases, the J end by 0 bases, with 11 bases between. The CDR3 loop reads CASSRPDNQETQYF. CDR3 bases: TGTGCCAGCAGTCGACCGGACAACCAAGAGACCCAGTACTTC.

The chain couples TRBV4-2 to TRBJ2-6, with 10 positions matching TRBD1. Germline loops: CDR1 LGHNA, CDR2 YNFKEQ. V lost 4 bases, J lost 0 bases, and 3 bases stayed unmatched. This CDR3 region has 17 residues. The CDR3 DNA follows: TGTGCCAGCAGCCTCGGGACAGGGGACTCTGGGGCCAACGTCCTGACTTTC. Translation gives CASSLGTGDSGANVLTF.